The next 29 T cell receptor beta chains were all read from a single sample in a study of CD8+CD57+ T cells in acquired aplastic anemia. Sequencing was done on patients that had shown CD8+CD57+ cell expansion by flow cytometry. TCR beta VDJ combinations and CDR3 sequences were profiled from genomic DNA. TCRdb reprocessed the reads via MiXCR and lists one record per CDR3 protein. The profile shows roughly 200,000 distinct CDR3 sequences, approximately 60% of them singletons. Material: sorted CD4+, CD8+, or CD8+CD57+ T cells (not recorded which) from PBMCs. These receptor sequences come from a human donor with aplastic anemia.

The J gene is TRBJ1-1, the V gene TRBV5-8; 8 bases are a match to TRBD1. The germline gives CDR1 SGHTS, CDR2 YDEGEE. The ends lost 7 bases at V and 3 bases at J; junction bases unmatched: 11. CDR3 length: 15 residues. DNA for the CDR3: TGTGCCAGCGGAGGCAGGGGGCTTGGGGACACTGAAGCTTTCTTT. This codes for CASGGRGLGDTEAFF.

There are a few counts of this clonotype. The V call is TRBV19, the J call TRBJ1-2; perhaps TRBD1 as D (6 bases). The germline CDR1 and CDR2 sequences are LNHDA and SQIVND (reference sequence). V lost 2 bases, J lost 8 bases, and 18 bases lay in between. The CDR3 is 15 amino acids. The CDR3 coding sequence is TGTGCCAGTAGTATACCGGGGGGCGACGGTTGGGGCTACACCTTC. Amino acids: CASSIPGGDGWGYTF.

The rearrangement uses TRBV20-1 and TRBJ2-1; 7 positions agree with TRBD1. After removal of 1 base from V and 7 bases from J, the junction contained 19 bases not matched to a gene. Germline V gene sequence: CDR1 DFQATT, CDR2 SNEGSKA (reference sequence). This CDR3 is built from 18 residues. The CDR3 loop is CSARAGGLVRGLVNEQFF. CDR3 nucleotide sequence: TGCAGTGCTAGAGCGGGTGGTTTGGTAAGGGGGCTTGTAAATGAGCAGTTCTTC.

On this clonotype itself: A junction boundary mismatches the germline segment, possibly from a read error. The DNA of the CDR3 is TGCGCCAGCAGTGAAGTAGGGACTAGCGGGAGGGCTCAGCAGTTCTTC. It yields the protein CASSEVGTSGRAQQFF. V and J are TRBV2 and TRBJ2-1; 16 bases line up with TRBD2. The CDR3 totals 16 residues. Germline loops: CDR1 SNHLY, CDR2 FYNNEI.

The chain has TRBV24-1 and TRBJ2-3, with TRBD1 identical over 7 bases. CDR1 KGHDR and CDR2 SFDVKD come from the germline V gene. The CDR3 spans 14 residues. V shed 2 bases, J shed 4 bases, and the junction held 2 bases outside the gene matches. The CDR3 DNA reads TGTGCCACCAGTGATTACAGGGGTGCAGATACGCAGTATTTT. Amino acids: CATSDYRGADTQYF.

This clonotype was seen a few times. V usage is TRBV7-8 and J usage is TRBJ2-7, with 7 bases aligning to TRBD2. The CDR3 has 14 residues. V shed 5 bases and J 0 bases; nucleotides not matched to a gene: 4. Germline V lookup: CDR1 SGHVS, CDR2 FQNEAQ. CDR3 DNA sequence: TGTGCCAGCAGCACCGAGCGGGACTCCTACGAGCAGTACTTC. Translated, it gives CASSTERDSYEQYF.

This clonotype was counted only a few times. V gene TRBV7-8 combines with J gene TRBJ2-1; 8 positions match TRBD1. The CDR3 runs 17 residues. Germline loops: CDR1 SGHVS, CDR2 FQNEAQ. V dropped 1 base and J dropped 7; count of bases not matched to a gene: 12. The CDR3 protein is CASSLDQGASLWNEQFF. DNA of the CDR3: TGTGCCAGCAGCTTAGATCAGGGGGCTTCCTTATGGAATGAGCAGTTCTTC.

The chain has TRBV20-1 and TRBJ1-2; perhaps TRBD1 as D (5 bases). CDR3 length: 13 residues. With 0 bases removed from V and 8 bases from J, the gap between germline ends came to 13 bases. Germline values: CDR1 DFQATT, CDR2 SNEGSKA (reference sequence). The CDR3 DNA reads as TGCAGTGCTAGAGATGATAGAGGGGAGGGCTACACCTTC. Protein sequence: CSARDDRGEGYTF.

This chain links TRBV25-1 with TRBJ1-4; 9 bases fit TRBD1. The V and J ends lost 8 bases and 8 bases, in that order; junction bases with no gene match: 6. The CDR3 is 13 residues long. CDR1 MGHDK and CDR2 SYGVNS come from the germline V gene. CDR3 nucleotides: TGTGCCAGCGGGGACAGGGTCGGGGAAAAACTGTTTTTT. It codes for CASGDRVGEKLFF.

There are many counts of this clonotype. The chain links TRBV6-5 to TRBJ2-7; D is ambiguous. Per the germline V gene, CDR1 is MNHEY and CDR2 is SVGAGI. V was shortened by 8 bases and J by 7 bases, with 18 bases between the two germline ends. The CDR3 loop spans 13 amino acids. CDR3 protein: CASALSLPGEQYF. DNA for the CDR3: TGTGCCAGCGCCTTGTCCCTACCTGGGGAGCAGTACTTC.

This chain joins TRBV30 and TRBJ1-2; D might be TRBD1 (5 bases). The germline V gene has CDR1 GTSNPN and CDR2 SVGIG (reference sequence). V was shortened by 0 bases and J by 5 bases, with 28 bases between the two germline ends. The CDR3 is made up of 19 amino acids. The CDR3 coding sequence is TGTGCCTGGAGTGTACGCTGGCGAGAACTTAGGGGAGAATGGTATGGCTACACCTTC. It yields the protein CAWSVRWRELRGEWYGYTF.

J is TRBJ1-1 and V is TRBV15, with 7 bases matching TRBD1. Germline V gives CDR1 LNHNV, CDR2 YYDKDF (reference sequence). Trimming removed 3 bases from V and 3 bases from J; junction bases left unmatched: 4. This CDR3 has 14 amino acids. The CDR3 region is CATSSDRVDTEAFF. CDR3 coding DNA: TGTGCCACCAGCAGCGACAGGGTTGACACTGAAGCTTTCTTT.

The chain employs TRBV2 and TRBJ1-6, with a possible D match to TRBD1 (6 bases). The CDR3 runs 15 residues. Germline-derived CDR1 and CDR2 are SNHLY and FYNNEI. CDR3 sequence: CACRSKGQQNSPLHF. CDR3 nucleotide sequence: TGTGCTTGTAGATCGAAAGGACAGCAGAATTCACCCCTCCACTTT.

The J gene is TRBJ2-7, the V gene TRBV14; D ambiguous. Germline V gene lookup returns CDR1 SGHDN and CDR2 FVKESK. V was cut by 2 bases and J by 7 bases, with 6 bases left in between. CDR3 length equals 11 residues. This CDR3 is CASSQQREQYF. DNA of the CDR3: TGTGCCAGCAGCCAACAGAGGGAGCAGTACTTC.

The chain links TRBV20-1 to TRBJ2-1, with D maybe TRBD2 (7 bases). The CDR3 is 15 amino acids. V lost 0 bases to trimming and J lost 4 bases, with 13 bases between them. Germline-derived CDR1 and CDR2 are DFQATT and SNEGSKA (reference sequence). CDR3 protein: CSARDWAGAYNEQFF. The CDR3 region has the DNA TGCAGTGCTAGAGACTGGGCGGGGGCGTACAATGAGCAGTTCTTC.

This clonotype was counted between two and nine times. The chain carries TRBV10-1 and TRBJ1-2; D is possibly TRBD1 (5 bases). The CDR3 sequence is 14 residues long. V shed 7 bases and J shed 4 bases, with 16 bases lying between them. Per germline, CDR1 WNHNN and CDR2 SYGVQD (reference sequence). The CDR3 nucleotides read TGCGCCAGCATCCCGCCGAAGGGGAGCTATGGCTACACCTTC. It specifies CASIPPKGSYGYTF.

The V gene is TRBV2, the J gene TRBJ2-2, with a possible D match to TRBD1 (5 bases). The CDR3 covers 12 residues. Trimming took off 4 bases at V and 13 bases at J, with 13 bases between the two ends. Germline V gene sequence: CDR1 SNHLY, CDR2 FYNNEI. The CDR3 protein is CASSVKGLGLFF. CDR3 nucleotides: TGTGCCAGCAGTGTCAAGGGGTTAGGGCTGTTTTTT.

The J gene is TRBJ2-7, the V gene TRBV24-1, with a tentative D call TRBD2 (5 bases). This CDR3 is built from 14 residues. CDR1 KGHDR and CDR2 SFDVKD come from the germline V gene. Trimming cost V 4 bases and J 3 bases, with 12 bases left between them. The CDR3 DNA follows: TGTGCCACCAGTGAAGCGGACCGAGACTACGAGCAGTACTTC. Translated: CATSEADRDYEQYF.

This clonotype showed up just once. CDR3 bases: TGCAGCGTTGAAGACTCCTCCTCCTACAATGAGCAGTTCTTC. Translating gives CSVEDSSSYNEQFF. The V and J genes are TRBV29-1 and TRBJ2-1; no definite D call. Germline loops: CDR1 SQVTM, CDR2 ANQGSEA. This CDR3 has 14 amino acids. With 0 bases removed from V and 0 bases from J, the gap between germline ends came to 6 bases.

This chain uses TRBV10-3 with TRBJ2-1, with D hard to call. Germline V lookup: CDR1 ENHRY, CDR2 SYGVKD. Deletions cut 8 bases from V and 0 bases from J, with 8 bases between. There are 13 residues in the CDR3. The CDR3 sequence: CAIPGYSYNEQFF. As DNA, the CDR3 is TGTGCCATCCCAGGCTACTCCTACAATGAGCAGTTCTTC.

This rearrangement joins TRBV10-3 to TRBJ2-2; D is ambiguous. Germline CDR1 ENHRY, CDR2 SYGVKD. The V end was cut by 5 bases, the J end by 4 bases, with 11 bases between. The CDR3 is made up of 14 amino acids. CDR3 in amino acids: CAISPQLGTGELFF. The CDR3 DNA sequence: TGTGCCATCAGTCCTCAGTTAGGCACCGGGGAGCTGTTTTTT.

This clonotype was picked up many times. The J gene is TRBJ2-5, the V gene TRBV7-9; no definite D call. V was shortened by 1 base and J by 5 bases, with 8 bases between the two germline ends. This CDR3 is built from 13 residues. The germline CDR1 and CDR2 sequences are SEHNR and FQNEAQ (reference sequence). CDR3 in amino acids: CASSLDLSETQYF. CDR3 DNA sequence: TGTGCCAGCAGCTTAGATCTGTCCGAGACCCAGTACTTC. The complete variable domain, with remaining parts taken from reference TRBV7-9 and TRBJ2-5, reads DTGVSQNPRHKITKRGQNVTFRCDPISEHNRLYWYRQTLGQGPEFLTYFQNEAQLEKSRLLSDRFSAERPKGSFSTLEIQRTEQGDSAMYLCASSLDLSETQYFGPGTRLLVL.

The J gene is TRBJ1-6, the V gene TRBV7-9, with 8 bases matching TRBD1. Germline CDR1 SEHNR, CDR2 FQNEAQ (reference sequence). The CDR3 extends over 14 amino acids. V shed 8 bases and J 9 bases; nucleotides not matched to a gene: 9. CDR3 nucleotide sequence: TGTGCCAGCTGGACAGGGTGGTATGCTTCACCCCTCCACTTT. Encoded protein: CASWTGWYASPLHF.

The chain couples TRBV10-3 to TRBJ1-1; D perhaps matches TRBD1 (6 bases). Germline V gene lookup returns CDR1 ENHRY and CDR2 SYGVKD. Trimming took 6 bases from V and 0 from J, leaving 11 bases between them. This CDR3 comprises 14 residues. CDR3 residues: CAIRARGMNTEAFF. The DNA for the CDR3 is TGTGCCATCAGAGCCAGGGGCATGAACACTGAAGCTTTCTTT.

The chain couples TRBV6-1 to TRBJ1-5, with TRBD1 matching 9 bases. J was trimmed by 5 bases and V by 4 bases; bases with no gene match: 6. Germline V lookup: CDR1 MNHNS, CDR2 SASEGT. CDR3 length equals 15 residues. This chain's CDR3 is CASSAGQGNYQPQHF. Written as DNA, the CDR3 is TGTGCCAGCAGTGCGGGACAGGGAAACTATCAGCCCCAGCATTTT.

The chain links TRBV6-6 to TRBJ1-2; a weak D match, TRBD1 (5 bases). The V end lost 5 bases, the J end lost 8 bases, and 6 bases lay between the germline ends. The germline gives CDR1 MNHNY, CDR2 SVGAGI (reference sequence). The CDR3 totals 10 residues. The CDR3 loop reads CASSAGGYTF. The CDR3, as DNA: TGTGCCAGCAGTGCAGGGGGCTACACCTTC.

This chain joins TRBV20-1 and TRBJ1-5; no clear D gene. Germline assignment: CDR1 DFQATT and CDR2 SNEGSKA (reference sequence). The ends were cut back, 6 bases at V and 6 bases at J, with 18 bases in the middle. The CDR3 spans 14 residues. This chain's CDR3 is CSAPTVGVAQPQHF. The CDR3 region has the DNA TGCAGTGCCCCCACCGTTGGAGTGGCTCAGCCCCAGCATTTT.

This clonotype was recorded only once. The chain is built from TRBV7-2 and TRBJ1-4, with D tentatively TRBD1 (6 bases). Per germline, CDR1 SGHTA and CDR2 FQGNSA. V gave up 4 bases and J gave up 0 bases, with 9 bases separating them. There are 15 residues in the CDR3. This CDR3 is CASSSDSTTNEKLFF. The CDR3 nucleotides read TGTGCCAGCAGCTCGGACAGTACAACTAATGAAAAACTGTTTTTT.

This chain uses TRBV7-3 with TRBJ2-3; 9 nucleotides match TRBD1. CDR3 size: 16 residues. V was pared by 5 bases and J by 2 bases, with 8 bases of the junction left unmatched. From germline, CDR1 is SGHTA and CDR2 FQGTGA. CDR3 nucleotides: TGTGCCAGCAGCCCACTCGGGACAGGGACCACAGATACGCAGTATTTT. Its translation: CASSPLGTGTTDTQYF.